The source of this T cell receptor (beta chain) is a study of regulatory T cells in long-lasting Graves disease. General study findings and limits: Persistent disease was associated with favored TRBV28 usage and with favored use of TRBJ1-2 and TRBJ2-5.

Documented time point: newly diagnosed GD, antithyroid drugs for less than 3 months. PBMC-extracted RNA yielded the TCR library. This clonotype turned up a few times. The antigen remains unidentified. Looked up from germline, CDR1 is LNHDA and CDR2 is SQIVND (reference sequence). V lost 2 bases to trimming and J lost 2 bases, with 6 bases between them. This CDR3 comprises 14 residues. Both iRepertoire HTBI primers and Arm-PCR of CDR3 regions were used to build the TCR beta libraries. Using its own MiXCR run on the multiplex PCR reads, TCRdb lists one record per CDR3 protein. Among more than 450,000 distinct CDR3 sequences, more than 10% were seen once, and the ten largest hold roughly 8.2%. This sample also appeared in a second study, on T cells in Graves' hyperthyroidism and ophthalmopathy. This second study notes: Most expanded thyroid clonotypes above 0.001 recurred in blood.

This rearrangement joins TRBV19 to TRBJ2-2; D ambiguous. This TCR came from a woman aged 25 to 39 with Graves disease. Here the sequenced sample was peripheral blood mononuclear cells (PBMCs), taken at new diagnosis, from a patient treated with antithyroid drugs. The CDR3 loop reads CASSIQTNTGELFF. CDR3 DNA: TGTGCCAGTAGTATACAGACTAACACCGGGGAGCTGTTTTTT.